This T cell receptor beta chain emerged from a study of T cell responses to AZD1222 COVID-19 vaccine. Study summary: Combined were second doses at about 4 or about 12 weeks.

On this clone: Its specificity is not known.

Broader study findings: Females outnumbered males among donors, who were mostly white British; clonal diversity was possibly underestimated. Spike-specific TCR breadth and depth both grew after two AZD1222 doses.

TCRdb's table, derived via immunoSEQ multiplex PCR, lists solely in-frame clones and lacks some. The sample has under 150,000 clones; 85% to 95% are singletons. This CDR3 has 13 amino acids. This receptor was obtained from an adult in good health. This sequence joins TRBV12-3 or TRBV12-4 and TRBJ1-1; no firm D call. The sample in question was peripheral blood, obtained on day 0 of AZD1222 vaccination. The CDR3 loop reads CAETQVLNTEAFF. The CDR3 region has the DNA TGTGCGGAGACTCAGGTTTTGAACACTGAAGCTTTCTTT.